This T cell receptor (beta chain) was sequenced during a study of blood T cell repertoires in COVID-19. About the research overall: From the United States, Italy and Spain came samples of acute and convalescent COVID-19.

Germline V gives CDR1 SGHAT, CDR2 FQNNGV. This CDR3 is 16 amino acids long. V lost 1 base and J lost 0, with 11 bases in between. This clone appeared a few times. Measured with immunoSEQ multiplex PCR; TCRdb has only the in-frame clones, and not every one. The data hold roughly 160,000 clones, with 80% observed a single time. The chain couples TRBV11-2 to TRBJ2-3; D might be TRBD1 (5 bases). The receptor was isolated from a woman aged 55-70 years who had recovered from COVID-19. The sample was PBMCs or T cells enriched from blood (not recorded which). In nucleotides, the CDR3 is TGTGCCAGCAGCTTAGGGCAGGGTGTCAGCACAGATACGCAGTATTTT. It translates to CASSLGQGVSTDTQYF.